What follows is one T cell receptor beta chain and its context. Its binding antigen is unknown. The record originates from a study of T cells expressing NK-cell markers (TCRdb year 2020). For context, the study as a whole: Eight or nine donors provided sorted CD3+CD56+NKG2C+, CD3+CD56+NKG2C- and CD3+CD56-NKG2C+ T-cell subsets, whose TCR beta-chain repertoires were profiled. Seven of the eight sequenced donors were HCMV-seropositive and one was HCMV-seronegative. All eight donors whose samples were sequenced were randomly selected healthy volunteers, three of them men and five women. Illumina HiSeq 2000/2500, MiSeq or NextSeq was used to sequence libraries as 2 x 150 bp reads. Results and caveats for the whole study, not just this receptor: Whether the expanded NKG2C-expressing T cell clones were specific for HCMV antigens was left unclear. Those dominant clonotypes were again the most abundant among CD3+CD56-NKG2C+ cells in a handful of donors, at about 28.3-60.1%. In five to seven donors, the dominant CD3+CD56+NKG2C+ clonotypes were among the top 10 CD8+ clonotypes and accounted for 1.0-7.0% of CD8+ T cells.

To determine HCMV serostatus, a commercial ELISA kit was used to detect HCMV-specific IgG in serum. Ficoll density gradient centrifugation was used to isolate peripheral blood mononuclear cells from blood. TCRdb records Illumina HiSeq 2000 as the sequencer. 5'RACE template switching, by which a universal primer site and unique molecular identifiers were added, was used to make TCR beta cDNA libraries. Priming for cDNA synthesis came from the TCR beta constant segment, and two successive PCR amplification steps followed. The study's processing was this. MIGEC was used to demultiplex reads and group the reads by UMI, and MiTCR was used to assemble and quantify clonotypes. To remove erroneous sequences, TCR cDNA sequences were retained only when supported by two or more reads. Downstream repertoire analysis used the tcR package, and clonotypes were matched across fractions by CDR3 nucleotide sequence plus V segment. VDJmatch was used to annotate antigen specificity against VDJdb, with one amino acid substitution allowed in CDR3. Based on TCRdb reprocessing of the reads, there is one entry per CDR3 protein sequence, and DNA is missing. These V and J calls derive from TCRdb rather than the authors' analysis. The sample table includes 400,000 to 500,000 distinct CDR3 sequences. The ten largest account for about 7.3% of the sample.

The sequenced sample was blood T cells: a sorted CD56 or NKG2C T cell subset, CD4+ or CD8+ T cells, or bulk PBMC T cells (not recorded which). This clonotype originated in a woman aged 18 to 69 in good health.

The CDR3 in this case is CASSMVRGIGYGYTF. The V and J segments used are TRBV19 and TRBJ1-2; TCRdb gives TRBD1 as the D gene, but with no DNA this cannot be confirmed. The germline V gene (reference sequence) supplies CDR1 LNHDA and CDR2 SQIVND. From its cysteine to its phenylalanine, the CDR3 spans 15 amino acids. No DNA was logged.